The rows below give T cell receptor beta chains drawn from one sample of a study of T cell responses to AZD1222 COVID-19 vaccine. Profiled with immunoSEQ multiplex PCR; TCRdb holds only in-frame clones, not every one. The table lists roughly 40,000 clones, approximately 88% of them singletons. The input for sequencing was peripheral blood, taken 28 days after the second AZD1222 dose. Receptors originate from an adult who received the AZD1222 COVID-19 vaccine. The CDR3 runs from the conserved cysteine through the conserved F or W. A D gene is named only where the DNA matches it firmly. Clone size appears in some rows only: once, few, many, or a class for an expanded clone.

CASSTGQIYEQYF	TGTGCCAGCAGTACGGGACAGATCTACGAGCAGTACTTC	TRBD1	.	13	TRBV12-3/TRBV12-4	TRBJ2-7
CASLRGSPLHF	TGCGCCAGCCTAAGGGGTTCACCCCTCCACTTT	.	.	11	TRBV10-1	TRBJ1-6
CASSTEYAGGNEQYF	TGTGCCAGCAGTACCGAATATGCCGGGGGGAACGAGCAGTACTTC	TRBD2	.	15	TRBV5-4	TRBJ2-7
CASSLESRSEKLFF	TGTGCCAGCAGCTTAGAGAGCAGATCTGAAAAACTGTTTTTT	.	.	14	TRBV11-2	TRBJ1-4
CASSQDVETQYF	TGTGCCAGCAGCCAAGATGTCGAGACCCAGTACTTC	.	.	12	TRBV3-1/TRBV3-2	TRBJ2-5
CASSLNNSPLHF	TGTGCCAGCAGTTTAAACAATTCACCCCTCCACTTT	.	.	12	TRBV12-3/TRBV12-4	TRBJ1-6
CASTHRVNTGELFF	TGTGCCAGTACCCATAGGGTGAACACCGGGGAGCTGTTTTTT	.	.	14	TRBV28	TRBJ2-2
CASSLSGSGNTIYF	TGTGCCAGCAGCTTATCAGGCTCTGGAAACACCATATATTTT	.	.	14	TRBV7-8	TRBJ1-3
CASSQDPPGTSGGTYNEQFF	TGTGCCAGCAGCCAAGATCCCCCGGGGACTAGCGGGGGCACCTACAATGAGCAGTTCTTC	TRBD2	.	20	TRBV4-2	TRBJ2-1
CASSRPNSYEQYF	TGTGCCAGCAGTCGGCCAAATTCCTACGAGCAGTACTTC	.	.	13	TRBV28	TRBJ2-7
CASSPPRASGPPNEQFF	TGTGCCAGCAGCCCGCCTCGGGCTAGCGGGCCGCCCAATGAGCAGTTCTTC	TRBD2	.	17	TRBV7-2	TRBJ2-1
CASSISGSQPQHF	TGTGCCAGTAGTATTTCGGGGAGTCAGCCCCAGCATTTT	.	.	13	TRBV19	TRBJ1-5
CASGQTYEQYF	TGTGCCAGCGGACAGACCTACGAGCAGTACTTC	.	.	11	TRBV4-2	TRBJ2-7
CASSLSREGDTQYF	TGTGCCAGCAGCTTATCCAGGGAGGGTGATACGCAGTATTTT	TRBD2	once	14	TRBV7-3	TRBJ2-3
CASRSGSTDTQYF	TGCGCCAGCAGAAGCGGTAGCACAGATACGCAGTATTTT	.	.	13	TRBV5-1	TRBJ2-3